What follows are 19 T cell receptor beta chains derived from one specimen sequenced in a study of immune heterogeneity within non-small cell lung tumors. Bulk tumor genomic DNA constituted the template, at around 600 ng per sample. Several spatially distant biopsies were obtained per primary tumor intraoperatively. Before undergoing curative surgery, patients had newly diagnosed non-small cell lung cancer that was untreated. The TCR beta CDR3 region was amplified by multiplex PCR employing 32 V and 13 J primers. TCRdb passed the multiplex PCR reads through MiXCR, listing each CDR3 protein once. The sample yields roughly 2,000 distinct CDR3 sequences, roughly 36% seen once. Material: lung tumor tissue. The receptors derive from a man in his 70s with non-small cell lung cancer.

This clonotype was counted only a few times. V is TRBV29-1 and J is TRBJ1-5; TRBD1 aligns across 8 bases. V was pared by 6 bases and J by 2 bases, with 6 bases of the junction left unmatched. Germline assignment: CDR1 SQVTM and CDR2 ANQGSEA. The CDR3 totals 14 residues. CDR3 nucleotide sequence: TGCAGCGTACAGGACAGGGCGGGCAATCAGCCCCAGCATTTT. It translates to CSVQDRAGNQPQHF.

A remark on this clonotype: This clone may be a read error of a much larger clone one base away. In this CDR3 the conserved last residue, phenylalanine or tryptophan, is missing, so a read error is likely. The V gene is TRBV14, the J gene TRBJ1-2; perhaps TRBD1 as D (5 bases). Germline CDR1 and CDR2: SGHDN and FVKESK. The CDR3 is 14 amino acids. With 1 base removed from V and 2 bases from J, the gap between germline ends came to 8 bases. CDR3 in DNA: TGTGCCAGCAGCCAAGTGGGGGGAAACTATGGCTACACCCTC. Its protein product is CASSQVGGNYGYTL.

CDR3 loop: CASRDTEAFF. CDR3 sequence (DNA): TGTGCCAGCAGAGACACTGAAGCTTTCTTT. V and J are TRBV6-4 and TRBJ1-1; D is undetermined. CDR1 and CDR2 (germline): MRHNA, SNTAGT. Trimming pared 6 bases from V and 3 bases from J, leaving 2 bases between. The CDR3 has 10 residues.

The rearrangement joins TRBV12-3 or TRBV12-4 to TRBJ1-5; possible D gene TRBD1, 5 bases. The CDR3 extends over 15 amino acids. Trimming took 3 bases from V and 2 from J, leaving 11 bases between them. CDR3 nucleotides: TGTGCCAGCAGTTTTCGGGGGGTGGGCAATCAGCCCCAGCATTTT. Translating it yields CASSFRGVGNQPQHF.

As concerns this clonotype: This may stem from a read error, because a much larger clone lies one nucleotide away. The J gene is TRBJ1-4, the V gene TRBV7-8; perhaps TRBD1 as D (6 bases). The V gene lost 1 base and the J gene lost 6 bases, with 12 bases spanning the gap. Germline lookup yields CDR1 SGHVS and CDR2 FQNEAQ. The CDR3 runs to 15 residues. The CDR3 DNA follows: TGTGCCAGCAGCTTAGACGGGGGCGTATATGAAAAACTGTTTTTT. The encoded protein is CASSLDGGVYEKLFF.

Only a few counts were recorded for this clonotype. The genes are TRBV20-1 and TRBJ1-2; 7 bases align to TRBD1. The germline V gene encodes CDR1 DFQATT and CDR2 SNEGSKA (reference sequence). CDR3 length: 15 residues. Trimming removed 1 base from V and 3 bases from J; junction bases left unmatched: 8. CDR3 sequence (DNA): TGCAGTGCTAGAGGCCAGGGGGGGCCTGACTATGGCTACACCTTC. Translation gives CSARGQGGPDYGYTF.

This chain uses TRBV20-1 with TRBJ2-4, with a tentative D call TRBD2 (7 bases). The germline V gene has CDR1 DFQATT and CDR2 SNEGSKA (reference sequence). This CDR3 region has 14 residues. V lost 6 bases to trimming and J lost 0 bases, with 12 bases between them. The CDR3 DNA reads as TGCAGTGCCCGGGGGGCTTTAGCCAAAAACATTCAGTACTTC. It encodes CSARGALAKNIQYF.

This clonotype was counted only a few times. The chain is built from TRBV5-1 and TRBJ1-1; TRBD1 might be the D (6 bases). In germline, CDR1 is SGHRS, CDR2 YFSETQ. This CDR3 has 13 residues. V lost 6 bases and J lost 3, with 12 bases in between. CDR3 amino acids: CASKGGAYTEAFF. The CDR3 DNA reads as TGCGCCAGCAAGGGGGGGGCTTACACTGAAGCTTTCTTT. The entire variable domain, with the rest obtained from reference TRBV5-1 and TRBJ1-1, is as follows: KAGVTQTPRYLIKTRGQQVTLSCSPISGHRSVSWYQQTPGQGLQFLFEYFSETQRNKGNFPGRFSGRQFSNSRSEMNVSTLELGDSALYLCASKGGAYTEAFFGQGTRLTVV.

The chain carries TRBV18 and TRBJ2-5, with 8 positions matching TRBD1. The CDR3 sequence is 17 residues long. CDR1 and CDR2 (germline): KGHSH, LQKENI. The junction had 9 bases not matched to a gene; V was cut back by 1 base and J by 2 bases. CDR3 protein: CASSPQGRGHPQETQYF. DNA for the CDR3: TGTGCCAGCTCACCACAGGGCAGGGGGCATCCGCAAGAGACCCAGTACTTC.

The sample holds a few counts of this clonotype. The germline gene is not matched at one end of the junction; a read error may be the cause. This chain uses TRBV11-2 with TRBJ2-3; a possible D gene is TRBD1 (5 bases). Germline CDR1 SGHAT, CDR2 FQNNGV. This CDR3 spans 13 amino acids. The CDR3 spells CASSTDTTYTQYF. CDR3 DNA sequence: TGTGCCAGCAGCACGGACACCACATATACGCAGTATTTT.

Sample share makes this clonotype large. The chain recombines TRBV3-1 with TRBJ2-1; D gene uncertain. The CDR3 is 14 residues long. Germline CDR1 and CDR2: LGHDT and YNNKEL (reference sequence). Trimming removed 3 bases at V and 5 bases at J, with 11 bases between. The CDR3 sequence: CASSHNLLHNEQFF. CDR3 DNA: TGTGCCAGCAGCCATAACCTCCTCCACAATGAGCAGTTCTTC.

This clonotype was detected a few times. The V gene is TRBV11-2, the J gene TRBJ2-5; 7 positions agree with TRBD2. The CDR3 covers 13 residues. The ends lost 5 bases at V and 5 bases at J; junction bases unmatched: 5. Germline V lookup: CDR1 SGHAT, CDR2 FQNNGV. The CDR3 DNA reads TGTGCCAGCAGCGGGGAGGGGAGGGAGACCCAGTACTTC. Protein sequence: CASSGEGRETQYF.

V gene TRBV20-1 combines with J gene TRBJ2-1, with a tentative D call TRBD1 (6 bases). The V gene's germline CDR1 is DFQATT and CDR2 SNEGSKA (reference sequence). The CDR3 extends over 13 amino acids. V lost 6 bases and J lost 1, with 10 bases in between. The CDR3, as DNA: TGCAGTGCCCCGGGACATTCCTACAATGAGCAGTTCTTC. Protein product: CSAPGHSYNEQFF.

The chain links TRBV7-2 to TRBJ2-2, with D perhaps TRBD2 (6 bases). The CDR3 sequence is 14 residues long. Trimming removed 3 bases at V and 4 bases at J, with 9 bases between. Germline V gene data show CDR1 as SGHTA and CDR2 as FQGNSA. CDR3 region: CASSLTSGTGELFF. For the CDR3, the DNA is TGTGCCAGCAGCTTGACTAGTGGCACCGGGGAGCTGTTTTTT.

This clonotype is judged medium-sized (0.01 to 0.1%). The genes are TRBV2 and TRBJ2-2; possible D gene TRBD1, 5 bases. The germline gives CDR1 SNHLY, CDR2 FYNNEI. This CDR3 contains 14 residues. Between the trimmed V and J ends, which lost 2 bases and 6 bases, there was a span of 10 bases. DNA of the CDR3: TGTGCCAGCAGTGAACAGGGAAATTCCGGGGAGCTGTTTTTT. Amino acid sequence: CASSEQGNSGELFF.

The chain has TRBV5-6 and TRBJ1-1; D is uncertain. Trimming took off 4 bases at V and 5 bases at J, with 9 bases between the two ends. This CDR3 has 12 residues. The V gene's germline CDR1 is SGHDT and CDR2 YYEEEE. CDR3 coding DNA: TGTGCCAGCAGCCTCCCTCATACTGAAGCTTTCTTT. This gives the protein CASSLPHTEAFF.

The chain has TRBV27 and TRBJ2-5, with D perhaps matching TRBD2 (7 bases). V was clipped by 1 base and J by 5 bases, with 14 bases between them. The CDR3 contains 15 residues. CDR1 MNHEY and CDR2 SMNVEV come from the germline V gene (reference sequence). CDR3 loop: CASSLWGGAVETQYF. CDR3 coding DNA: TGTGCCAGCAGTTTATGGGGGGGGGCCGTTGAGACCCAGTACTTC.

Only a few counts were recorded for this clonotype. The chain joins TRBV6-5 to TRBJ2-6; 8 nucleotides line up with TRBD1. The CDR3 spans 20 residues. CDR1 is MNHEY, CDR2 SVGAGI, per germline. Trimming cost V 2 bases and J 1 base; bases outside gene matches: 13. CDR3 DNA sequence: TGTGCCAGCAGTTACCGACAGGGGCTATACTTTAGTTCTGGGGCCAACGTCCTGACTTTC. It codes for CASSYRQGLYFSSGANVLTF.

By sample share, this clonotype is medium-sized. This chain joins TRBV29-1 and TRBJ2-2, with D possibly TRBD2 on 6 matching bases. The ends were cut back, 4 bases at V and 6 bases at J, with 6 bases in the middle. Germline assignment: CDR1 SQVTM and CDR2 ANQGSEA. This CDR3 comprises 11 residues. The CDR3 loop reads CSVGRAGELFF. Written as DNA, the CDR3 is TGCAGCGTTGGGAGGGCCGGGGAGCTGTTTTTT.